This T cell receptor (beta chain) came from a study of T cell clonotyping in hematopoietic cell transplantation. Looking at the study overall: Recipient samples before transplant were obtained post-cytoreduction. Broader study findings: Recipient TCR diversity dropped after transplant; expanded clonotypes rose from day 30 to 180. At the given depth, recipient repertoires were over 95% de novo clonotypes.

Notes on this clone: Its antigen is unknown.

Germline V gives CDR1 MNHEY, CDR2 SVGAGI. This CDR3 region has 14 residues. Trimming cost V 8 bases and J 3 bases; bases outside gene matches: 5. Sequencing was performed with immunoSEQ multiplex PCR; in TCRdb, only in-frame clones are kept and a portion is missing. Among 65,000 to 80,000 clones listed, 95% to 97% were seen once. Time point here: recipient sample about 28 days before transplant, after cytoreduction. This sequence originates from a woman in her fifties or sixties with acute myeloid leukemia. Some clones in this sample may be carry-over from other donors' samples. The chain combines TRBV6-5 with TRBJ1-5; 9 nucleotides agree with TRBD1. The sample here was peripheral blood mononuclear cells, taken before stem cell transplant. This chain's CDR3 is CASGRDRVNQPQHF. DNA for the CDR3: TGTGCCAGCGGCCGGGACAGGGTCAATCAGCCCCAGCATTTT.